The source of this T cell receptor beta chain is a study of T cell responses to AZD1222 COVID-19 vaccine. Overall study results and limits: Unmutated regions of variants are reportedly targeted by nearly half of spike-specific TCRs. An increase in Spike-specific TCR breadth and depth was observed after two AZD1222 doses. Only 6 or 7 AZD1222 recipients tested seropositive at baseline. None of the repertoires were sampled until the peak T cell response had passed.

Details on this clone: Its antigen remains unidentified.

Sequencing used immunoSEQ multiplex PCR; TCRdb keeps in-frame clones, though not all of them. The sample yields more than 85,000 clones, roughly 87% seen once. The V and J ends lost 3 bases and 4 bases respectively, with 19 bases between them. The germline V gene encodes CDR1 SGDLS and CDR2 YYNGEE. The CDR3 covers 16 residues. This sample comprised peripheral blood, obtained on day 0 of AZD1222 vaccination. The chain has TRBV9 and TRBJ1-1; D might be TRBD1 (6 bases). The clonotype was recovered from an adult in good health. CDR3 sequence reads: CASSDGKNRVGTEAFF. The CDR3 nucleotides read TGTGCCAGCAGCGATGGTAAGAACAGGGTGGGCACTGAAGCTTTCTTT.